The source of this TCR beta chain is a study of response to subunit inactivated influenza vaccine (dated by TCRdb to the late 2010s). Notes on the research overall: Deep quantitative profiling of the T cell receptor repertoire was used in the study to follow responses to a trivalent subunit inactivated influenza vaccine.

Library creation used RT-PCR. The reads were generated on an Illumina HiSeq 2500. Through fastp at Q25 and MiXCR, TCRdb rebuilt clones from the public reads, retaining in-frame beta chains. Each CDR3 protein appears once, grouped with its most common genes and DNA. This sample gives about 610,000 distinct CDR3 sequences in total; around 15% of them show up just once. 11% of the sample is held by the ten biggest clonotypes. The CDR3 holds 16 amino acids from the cysteine to the phenylalanine. The DNA shown is the 48-base CDR3, in frame from base 1. CDR1 and CDR2 are drawn from the germline V gene (reference sequence): SGHNT, YYREEE. V is clipped by 0 bases and J by 5 bases, and the sequence between their germline boundaries is 17 bases long. Points the paper makes about the study in general: The authors proposed that each seasonal influenza vaccination may bring in only a limited number of new T cells.

This clonotype was detected only a few times. The specificity of this receptor is unknown. Base-call qualities are not available, and no considerably larger clone is one nucleotide away. In this chain, TRBV5-4 is recombined with TRBJ1-1, with a weak D call of TRBD1 (6 bases match). The input for sequencing was PBMCs from blood, taken about 11 days after vaccination. This receptor was identified in a man in his fifties who received an inactivated influenza vaccine. Donor details come from another sample of the same person, matched by shared clones. The base sequence is TGTGCCAGCAGCTTGGCCGGTAGGGGGGGGCTGACTGAAGCTTTCTTT. Its protein reads: CASSLAGRGGLTEAFF.